Below are 20 T cell receptor beta chains sequenced from a single sample in a study of identical twins. One entry per CDR3 protein results from TCRdb running MiXCR on the 5' RACE reads. The table lists 200,000 to 250,000 distinct CDR3 sequences, about 13% of them singletons, with roughly 3.7% in the top ten. These data were also filed under a second study, of yellow fever vaccine responses in identical twins.

The specimen was memory (CD45RO+) T cells sorted from blood. The source is a woman under 30 in good health.

This clonotype was recorded at least ten times. The chain employs TRBV5-1 and TRBJ2-7; D is unclear. Per germline, CDR1 SGHRS and CDR2 YFSETQ. The V end lost 4 bases, the J end lost 0 bases, and 8 bases lay between the germline ends. The CDR3 totals 13 residues. CDR3 sequence (DNA): TGCGCCAGCAGCCTTTCCTACTCCTACGAGCAGTACTTC. Protein: CASSLSYSYEQYF. Looking up the rest from reference TRBV5-1 and TRBJ2-7 gives the full variable domain: KAGVTQTPRYLIKTRGQQVTLSCSPISGHRSVSWYQQTPGQGLQFLFEYFSETQRNKGNFPGRFSGRQFSNSRSEMNVSTLELGDSALYLCASSLSYSYEQYFGPGTRLTVT.

This clonotype has more than one count but fewer than ten. This rearrangement joins TRBV20-1 to TRBJ2-2; TRBD2 matches at 7 bases. Germline CDR1 reads DFQATT; CDR2 reads SNEGSKA (reference sequence). The V and J ends lost 0 bases and 1 base, in that order; junction bases with no gene match: 2. The CDR3 is made up of 15 amino acids. The chain's CDR3 is CSARDPSGNTGELFF. The DNA of the CDR3 is TGCAGTGCTAGAGATCCTAGCGGGAACACCGGGGAGCTGTTTTTT.

This clonotype was seen a few times. This chain links TRBV20-1 with TRBJ2-1; TRBD2 agrees at 11 bases. In germline, CDR1 is DFQATT, CDR2 SNEGSKA (reference sequence). The V segment lost 4 bases and the J segment 6 bases; nucleotides outside the gene matches: 5. The CDR3 consists of 14 residues. CDR3 in DNA: TGCAGTGCTACCAGACTAGCGGGATTCAATGAGCAGTTCTTC. Translating gives CSATRLAGFNEQFF.

There are a few counts of this clonotype. The gene calls are TRBV11-2 and TRBJ2-1; no reliable D call. V gave up 0 bases and J gave up 8 bases, with 14 bases separating them. This CDR3 comprises 15 residues. CDR1 and CDR2 from the germline V gene are SGHAT and FQNNGV. CDR3 amino acids: CASSLDFLIRDEQFF. In DNA, the CDR3 is TGTGCCAGCAGCTTAGATTTCCTGATACGGGATGAGCAGTTCTTC. Filled out from reference TRBV11-2 and TRBJ2-1, the complete variable domain reads EAGVAQSPRYKIIEKRQSVAFWCNPISGHATLYWYQQILGQGPKLLIQFQNNGVVDDSQLPKDRFSAERLKGVDSTLKIQPAKLEDSAVYLCASSLDFLIRDEQFFGPGTRLTVL.

V is TRBV11-2 and J is TRBJ2-5; TRBD2 aligns across 9 bases. CDR1 is SGHAT, CDR2 FQNNGV, per germline. V gave up 1 base and J gave up 3 bases; unmatched junction bases: 0. There are 14 residues in the CDR3. The CDR3 DNA reads as TGTGCCAGCAGCTTAGGACTAGCGGAAGAGACCCAGTACTTC. This translates into CASSLGLAEETQYF.

This clonotype was picked up many times. The chain links TRBV3-1 to TRBJ2-2; D remains ambiguous. V was trimmed by 4 bases and J by 3 bases, leaving 3 bases between them. Germline values: CDR1 LGHDT, CDR2 YNNKEL (reference sequence). CDR3 length equals 12 residues. CDR3 nucleotide sequence: TGTGCCAGCAGCCCTCACACCGGGGAGCTGTTTTTT. Residues: CASSPHTGELFF.

This clonotype occurred many times. The genes are TRBV20-1 and TRBJ1-1; 10 bases align to TRBD1. After removal of 5 bases from V and 7 bases from J, the junction contained 16 bases not matched to a gene. Germline values: CDR1 DFQATT, CDR2 SNEGSKA (reference sequence). This CDR3 comprises 16 residues. CDR3 sequence reads: CSASRDRGGLYGEAFF. The DNA of the CDR3 is TGCAGTGCTTCCCGGGACAGGGGAGGGTTGTACGGTGAAGCTTTCTTT.

This clonotype appeared a few times. The V and J genes are TRBV6-5 and TRBJ2-5; D remains ambiguous. V lost 0 bases and J 2 bases, leaving 7 bases between the germline ends. The CDR3 is 14 residues long. Germline loops: CDR1 MNHEY, CDR2 SVGAGI. In nucleotides, the CDR3 is TGTGCCAGCAGTTACTCAGGCCTGCAAGAGACCCAGTACTTC. The encoded protein is CASSYSGLQETQYF.

This clonotype was observed at least ten times. V and J are TRBV5-1 and TRBJ2-2; TRBD2 agrees at 8 bases. This CDR3 spans 16 amino acids. Germline assignment: CDR1 SGHRS and CDR2 YFSETQ. J gave up 4 bases and V 0 bases, and 5 bases lay outside the gene matches. CDR3 sequence: CASSLGSGSSTGELFF. DNA of the CDR3: TGCGCCAGCAGCTTGGGAAGCGGGAGTAGCACCGGGGAGCTGTTTTTT.

This rearrangement joins TRBV7-2 to TRBJ2-3; the D gene is possibly TRBD1 (6 bases). The germline CDR1 and CDR2 sequences are SGHTA and FQGNSA. This CDR3 has 17 residues. Trimming removed 1 base at V and 0 bases at J, with 14 bases between. The CDR3 DNA follows: TGTGCCAGCAGCTTAGTAGCGAGGGGGTCTAGCACAGATACGCAGTATTTT. This sequence encodes CASSLVARGSSTDTQYF.

This clonotype has just a few counts. The rearrangement joins TRBV15 to TRBJ2-7; 8 bases fit TRBD2. With V trimmed by 8 bases and J by 5 bases, 5 bases remained unmatched. Germline V gene lookup returns CDR1 LNHNV and CDR2 YYDKDF (reference sequence). CDR3 size: 12 residues. CDR3 in DNA: TGTGCCACCCGGGGGGGCCTAAACGAGCAGTACTTC. Its translation: CATRGGLNEQYF.

J is TRBJ2-2 and V is TRBV6-4, with 8 bases fitting TRBD1. The CDR3 consists of 14 residues. Unmatched junction bases numbered 6, after V lost 6 bases and J lost 6 bases. Per the germline V gene, CDR1 is MRHNA and CDR2 is SNTAGT. CDR3 bases: TGTGCCAGCAGCCCGGGACAGGTTCCCGGGGAGCTGTTTTTT. Its translation: CASSPGQVPGELFF.

There are many counts of this clonotype. The rearrangement links TRBV9 to TRBJ2-7; 9 bases agree with TRBD1. Germline lookup yields CDR1 SGDLS and CDR2 YYNGEE. The length of the CDR3 is 15 residues. Unmatched junction bases numbered 2, after V lost 0 bases and J lost 1 base. This chain's CDR3 is CASSVAGTGSYEQYF. The CDR3 region has the DNA TGTGCCAGCAGCGTAGCTGGGACAGGGTCCTACGAGCAGTACTTC. Based on the CDR3 plus reference TRBV9 and TRBJ2-7, the full variable domain is DSGVTQTPKHLITATGQRVTLRCSPRSGDLSVYWYQQSLDQGLQFLIQYYNGEERAKGNILERFSAQQFPDLHSELNLSSLELGDSALYFCASSVAGTGSYEQYFGPGTRLTVT.

This clonotype has only a few counts. The CDR3 DNA sequence: TGCAGCGGGAGGAGGGGCGGAACAGATACGCAGTATTTT. Protein sequence: CSGRRGGTDTQYF. The chain is built from TRBV29-1 and TRBJ2-3, with D possibly TRBD2 on 6 matching bases. V was cut by 7 bases and J by 3 bases, with 14 bases left in between. The CDR3 runs to 13 residues. Germline loops: CDR1 SQVTM, CDR2 ANQGSEA.

This sequence joins TRBV20-1 and TRBJ2-4, with 11 bases lining up with TRBD2. Germline V lookup: CDR1 DFQATT, CDR2 SNEGSKA (reference sequence). The V segment lost 1 base and the J segment 0 bases; nucleotides outside the gene matches: 2. CDR3 length equals 16 residues. CDR3 loop: CSARGSGRVAKNIQYF. Here the CDR3 DNA reads TGCAGTGCTAGAGGTAGCGGGAGGGTAGCCAAAAACATTCAGTACTTC.

This clonotype was detected many times. This chain connects TRBV12-3 or TRBV12-4 to TRBJ1-1, with TRBD1 matching over 9 bases. The CDR3 loop spans 14 amino acids. Trimming at V came to 5 bases and at J to 5 bases, leaving 6 bases not matched to a gene. The CDR3 sequence: CASSETGGITEAFF. CDR3 DNA: TGTGCCAGCAGTGAAACAGGGGGCATTACTGAAGCTTTCTTT.

This clonotype has just a few counts. The rearrangement joins TRBV3-1 to TRBJ2-7, with D possibly being TRBD2 (6 bases). Germline CDR1 and CDR2: LGHDT and YNNKEL (reference sequence). The CDR3 loop spans 16 amino acids. Trimming cost V 4 bases and J 2 bases, with 18 bases left between them. The CDR3 spells CASSRSFSGETYEQYF. The CDR3 bases are TGTGCCAGCAGCCGGTCTTTTAGCGGAGAGACCTACGAGCAGTACTTC.

This clonotype has at least ten counts. This chain uses TRBV11-2 with TRBJ1-5; D call uncertain. This CDR3 contains 13 residues. V dropped 2 bases and J dropped 2 bases, with 4 bases sitting between them. Germline V lookup: CDR1 SGHAT, CDR2 FQNNGV. CDR3 nucleotide sequence: TGTGCCAGCAGCTTATCGGGCAATCAGCCCCAGCATTTT. The encoded protein is CASSLSGNQPQHF. Full variable domain (remainder filled in from reference TRBV11-2 and TRBJ1-5): EAGVAQSPRYKIIEKRQSVAFWCNPISGHATLYWYQQILGQGPKLLIQFQNNGVVDDSQLPKDRFSAERLKGVDSTLKIQPAKLEDSAVYLCASSLSGNQPQHFGDGTRLSIL.

This clonotype was detected only a few times. J is TRBJ2-7 and V is TRBV4-3; TRBD2 aligns across 11 bases. V was pared by 3 bases and J by 6 bases, with 7 bases of the junction left unmatched. The CDR3 sequence is 15 residues long. Per the germline V gene, CDR1 is LGHNA and CDR2 is YSLEER. This chain's CDR3 is CASSHLLAGVTEQYF. The CDR3 DNA sequence: TGCGCCAGCAGCCATCTACTAGCGGGAGTAACCGAGCAGTACTTC.

This chain uses TRBV6-2 or TRBV6-3 with TRBJ2-7; 7 positions match TRBD1. Trimming cost V 7 bases and J 4 bases; bases outside gene matches: 13. CDR1 MNHEY and CDR2 SVGEGT come from the germline V gene. The CDR3 sequence is 15 residues long. In nucleotides, the CDR3 is TGTGCCAGCAACCTTAGGAACAGGGGTATATACGAGCAGTACTTC. As protein: CASNLRNRGIYEQYF.